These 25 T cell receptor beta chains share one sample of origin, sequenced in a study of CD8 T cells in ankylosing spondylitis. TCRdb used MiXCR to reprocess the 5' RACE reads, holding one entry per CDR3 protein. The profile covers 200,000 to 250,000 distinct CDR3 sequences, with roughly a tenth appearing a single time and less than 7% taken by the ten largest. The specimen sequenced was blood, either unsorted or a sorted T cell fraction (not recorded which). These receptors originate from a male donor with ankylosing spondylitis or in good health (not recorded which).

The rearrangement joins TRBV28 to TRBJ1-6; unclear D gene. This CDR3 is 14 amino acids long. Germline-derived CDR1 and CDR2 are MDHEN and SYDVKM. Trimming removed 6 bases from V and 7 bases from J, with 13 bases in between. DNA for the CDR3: TGTGCCAGCAGAACCACCGGAAAAAATTCACCCCTCCACTTT. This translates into CASRTTGKNSPLHF.

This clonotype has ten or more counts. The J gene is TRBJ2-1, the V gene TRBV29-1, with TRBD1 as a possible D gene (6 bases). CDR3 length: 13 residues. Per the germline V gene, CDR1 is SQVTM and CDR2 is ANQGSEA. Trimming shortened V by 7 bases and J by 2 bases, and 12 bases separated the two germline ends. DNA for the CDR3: TGCAGCGCCCCGAAGGGGGCCTACAATGAGCAGTTCTTC. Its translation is CSAPKGAYNEQFF.

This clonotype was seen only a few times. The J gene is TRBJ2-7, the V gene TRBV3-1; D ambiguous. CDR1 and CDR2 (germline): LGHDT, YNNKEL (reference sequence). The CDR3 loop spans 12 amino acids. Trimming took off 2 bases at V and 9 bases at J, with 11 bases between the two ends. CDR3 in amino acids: CASSQNLGGQYF. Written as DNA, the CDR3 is TGTGCCAGCAGCCAAAACCTCGGCGGGCAGTACTTC.

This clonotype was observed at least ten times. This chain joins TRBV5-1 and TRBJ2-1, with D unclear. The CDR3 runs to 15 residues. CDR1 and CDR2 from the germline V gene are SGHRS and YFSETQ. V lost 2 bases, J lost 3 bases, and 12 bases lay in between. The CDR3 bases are TGCGCCAGCAGCTTTGGGGATGGATTCTACAATGAGCAGTTCTTC. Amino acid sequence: CASSFGDGFYNEQFF. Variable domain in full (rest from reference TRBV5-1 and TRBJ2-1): KAGVTQTPRYLIKTRGQQVTLSCSPISGHRSVSWYQQTPGQGLQFLFEYFSETQRNKGNFPGRFSGRQFSNSRSEMNVSTLELGDSALYLCASSFGDGFYNEQFFGPGTRLTVL.

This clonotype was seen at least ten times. CDR3 sequence reads: CSAGQGPDTQYF. The DNA for the CDR3 is TGCAGCGCAGGACAGGGTCCAGATACGCAGTATTTT. The rearrangement links TRBV29-1 to TRBJ2-3; 8 nucleotides line up with TRBD1. The V segment lost 7 bases and the J segment 4 bases; nucleotides outside the gene matches: 4. In germline, CDR1 is SQVTM, CDR2 ANQGSEA. This CDR3 has 12 amino acids.

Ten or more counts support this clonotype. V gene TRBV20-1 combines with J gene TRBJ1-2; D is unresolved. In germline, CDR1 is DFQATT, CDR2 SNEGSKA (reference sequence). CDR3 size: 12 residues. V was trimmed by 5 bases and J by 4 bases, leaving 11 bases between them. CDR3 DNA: TGCAGTGCTTATGACGGACCCTATGGCTACACCTTC. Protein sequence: CSAYDGPYGYTF.

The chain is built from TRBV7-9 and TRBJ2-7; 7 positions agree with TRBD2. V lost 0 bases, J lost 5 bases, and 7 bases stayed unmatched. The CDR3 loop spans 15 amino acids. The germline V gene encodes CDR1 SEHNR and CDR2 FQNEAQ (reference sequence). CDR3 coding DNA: TGTGCCAGCAGCTTAGCGGGAGGGCCCAACCACGAGCAGTACTTC. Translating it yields CASSLAGGPNHEQYF.

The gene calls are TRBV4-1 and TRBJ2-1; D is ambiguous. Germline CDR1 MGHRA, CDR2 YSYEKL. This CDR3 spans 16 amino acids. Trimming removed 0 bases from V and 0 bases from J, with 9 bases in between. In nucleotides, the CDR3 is TGCGCCAGCAGCCAAGACCCCGTGGGCTCCTACAATGAGCAGTTCTTC. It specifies CASSQDPVGSYNEQFF.

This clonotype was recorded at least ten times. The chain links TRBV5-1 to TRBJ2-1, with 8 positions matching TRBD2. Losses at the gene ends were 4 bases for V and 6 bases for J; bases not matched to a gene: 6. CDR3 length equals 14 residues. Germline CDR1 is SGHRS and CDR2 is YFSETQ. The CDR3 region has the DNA TGCGCCAGCAGCCCACTAGCGGAGGGCAATGAGCAGTTCTTC. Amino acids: CASSPLAEGNEQFF.

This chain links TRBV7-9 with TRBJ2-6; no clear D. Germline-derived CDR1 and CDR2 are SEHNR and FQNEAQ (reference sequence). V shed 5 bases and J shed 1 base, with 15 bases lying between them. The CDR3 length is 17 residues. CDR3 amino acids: CASSVALLASGANVLTF. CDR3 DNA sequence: TGTGCCAGCAGCGTGGCGCTTTTAGCATCTGGGGCCAACGTCCTGACTTTC.

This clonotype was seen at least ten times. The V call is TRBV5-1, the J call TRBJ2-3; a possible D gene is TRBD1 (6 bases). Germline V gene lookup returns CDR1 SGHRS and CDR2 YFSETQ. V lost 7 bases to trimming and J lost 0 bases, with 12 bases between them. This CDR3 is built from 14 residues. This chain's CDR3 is CASLQGTSTDTQYF. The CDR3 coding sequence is TGCGCCAGCCTACAGGGAACTAGCACAGATACGCAGTATTTT.

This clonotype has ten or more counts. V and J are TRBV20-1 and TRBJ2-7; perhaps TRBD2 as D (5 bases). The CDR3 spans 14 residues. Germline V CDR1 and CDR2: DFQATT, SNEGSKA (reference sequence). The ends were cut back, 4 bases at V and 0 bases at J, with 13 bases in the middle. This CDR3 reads CSAKVAGFSYEQYF. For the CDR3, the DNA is TGCAGTGCTAAAGTGGCGGGTTTCTCCTACGAGCAGTACTTC.

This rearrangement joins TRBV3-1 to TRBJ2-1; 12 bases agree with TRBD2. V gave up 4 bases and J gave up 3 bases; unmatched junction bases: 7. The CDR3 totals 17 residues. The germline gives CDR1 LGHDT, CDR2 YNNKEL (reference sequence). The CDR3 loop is CASSRTMTSGGYNEQFF. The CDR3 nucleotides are TGTGCCAGCAGCCGGACAATGACTAGCGGGGGCTACAATGAGCAGTTCTTC.

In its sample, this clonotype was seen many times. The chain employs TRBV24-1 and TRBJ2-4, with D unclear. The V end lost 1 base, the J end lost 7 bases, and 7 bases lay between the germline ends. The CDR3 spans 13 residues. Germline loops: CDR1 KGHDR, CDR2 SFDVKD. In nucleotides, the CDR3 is TGTGCCACCAGTGATTTCCCGACGAACATTCAGTACTTC. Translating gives CATSDFPTNIQYF.

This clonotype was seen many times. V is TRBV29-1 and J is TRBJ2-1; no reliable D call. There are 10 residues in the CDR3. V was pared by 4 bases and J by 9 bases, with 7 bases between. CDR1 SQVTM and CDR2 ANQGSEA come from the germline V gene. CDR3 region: CSVVWGEQFF. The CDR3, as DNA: TGCAGCGTTGTTTGGGGTGAGCAGTTCTTC.

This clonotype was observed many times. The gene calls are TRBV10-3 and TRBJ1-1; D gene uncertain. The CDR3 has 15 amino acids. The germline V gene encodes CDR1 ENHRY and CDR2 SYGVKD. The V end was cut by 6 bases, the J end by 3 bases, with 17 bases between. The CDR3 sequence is CAISRSAFDDTEAFF. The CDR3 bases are TGTGCCATCAGCAGATCAGCTTTCGACGACACTGAAGCTTTCTTT.

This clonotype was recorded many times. The CDR3 is CATSRGQGLSEKLFF. CDR3 in DNA: TGTGCCACCAGCAGAGGACAGGGGTTGAGTGAAAAACTGTTTTTT. J is TRBJ1-4 and V is TRBV15; 8 bases agree with TRBD1. CDR3 size: 15 residues. J was trimmed by 7 bases and V by 1 base; bases with no gene match: 5. Germline V gene data show CDR1 as LNHNV and CDR2 as YYDKDF (reference sequence).

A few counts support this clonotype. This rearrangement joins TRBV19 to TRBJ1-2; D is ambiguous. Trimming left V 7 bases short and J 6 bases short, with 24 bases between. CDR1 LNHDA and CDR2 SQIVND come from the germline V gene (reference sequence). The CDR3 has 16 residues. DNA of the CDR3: TGTGCCAGTACCATCCACAGTCTGTCTACACGGGATGGCTACACCTTC. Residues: CASTIHSLSTRDGYTF.

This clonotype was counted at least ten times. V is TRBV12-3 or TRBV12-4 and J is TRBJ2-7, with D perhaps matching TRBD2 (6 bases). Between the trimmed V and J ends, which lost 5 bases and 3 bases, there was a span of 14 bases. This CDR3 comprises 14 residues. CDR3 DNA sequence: TGTGCCAGCAGTCCCCCGGGGGTGTTCTACGAGCAGTACTTC. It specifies CASSPPGVFYEQYF.

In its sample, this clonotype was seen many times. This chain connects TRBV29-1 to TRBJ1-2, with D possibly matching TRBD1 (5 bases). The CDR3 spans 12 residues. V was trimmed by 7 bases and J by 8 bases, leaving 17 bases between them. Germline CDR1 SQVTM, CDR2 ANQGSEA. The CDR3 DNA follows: TGCAGCGCCCCTTTCGGGGCAGGAGGCTACACCTTC. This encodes CSAPFGAGGYTF.

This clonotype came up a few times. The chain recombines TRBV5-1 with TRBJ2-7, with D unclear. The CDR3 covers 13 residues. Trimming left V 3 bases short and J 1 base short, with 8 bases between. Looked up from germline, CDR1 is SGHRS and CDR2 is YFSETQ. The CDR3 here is CASSSGDSYEQYF. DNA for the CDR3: TGCGCCAGCAGCTCTGGTGATTCCTACGAGCAGTACTTC.

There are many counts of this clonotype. The CDR3 sequence is CSARGWDRETQYF. The DNA for the CDR3 is TGCAGTGCTAGAGGATGGGACCGAGAGACCCAGTACTTC. This rearrangement joins TRBV20-1 to TRBJ2-5, with D possibly being TRBD1 or TRBD2 (5 bases each). Trimming pared 1 base from V and 4 bases from J, leaving 10 bases between. CDR3 length: 13 residues. Germline lookup yields CDR1 DFQATT and CDR2 SNEGSKA (reference sequence).

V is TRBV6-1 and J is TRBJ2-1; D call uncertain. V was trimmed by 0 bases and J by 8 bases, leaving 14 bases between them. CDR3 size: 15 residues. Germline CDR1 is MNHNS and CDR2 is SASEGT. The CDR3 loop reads CASSEALLYGDEQFF. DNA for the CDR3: TGTGCCAGCAGTGAAGCGCTTCTCTATGGGGATGAGCAGTTCTTC.

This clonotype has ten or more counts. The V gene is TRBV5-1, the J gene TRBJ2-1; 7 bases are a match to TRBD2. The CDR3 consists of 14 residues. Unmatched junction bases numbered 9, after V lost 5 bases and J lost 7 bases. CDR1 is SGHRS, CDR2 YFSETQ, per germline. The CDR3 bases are TGCGCCAGCAGTCGGGGGGATGGGGGAAATGAGCAGTTCTTC. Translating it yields CASSRGDGGNEQFF.

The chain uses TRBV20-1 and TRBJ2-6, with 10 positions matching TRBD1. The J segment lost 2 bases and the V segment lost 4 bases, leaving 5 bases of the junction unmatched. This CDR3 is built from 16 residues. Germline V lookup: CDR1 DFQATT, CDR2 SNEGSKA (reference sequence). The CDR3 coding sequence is TGCAGTGCTACGACAGGGGGCTTCGCTGGGGCCAACGTCCTGACTTTC. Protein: CSATTGGFAGANVLTF.